This TCR beta chain originates from a study of molecular identifiers for immune sequencing clone quantification. V lost 3 bases to trimming and J lost 1 base, with 15 bases between them. CDR3 size: 16 residues. This clonotype occurred many times. From the PCR reads, TCRdb called clonotypes with MiXCR, one entry per CDR3 protein. The profile shows some 650,000 distinct CDR3 sequences, 15% to 20% of them singletons. The chain is built from TRBV12-3 or TRBV12-4 and TRBJ2-5; D may be TRBD1 (5 bases). The sequence came from a human donor in good health. Some libraries in this study had Jurkat cell RNA spiked in. Input material: naive CD8+ T cells from blood, with Jurkat cell RNA spiked in. Documented subset: FACS-sorted CD8+CD4-CCR7+CD45RA+ naive T cells. The CDR3 DNA follows: TGTGCCAGCAGTTTGGACCTTAGGGGTACCCAAGAGACCCAGTACTTC. Translation gives CASSLDLRGTQETQYF.